This T cell receptor beta chain emerged from a study of shared clonotypes between healthy human individuals. Some clones are missing from TCRdb's copy, which holds only in-frame ones; the method was immunoSEQ multiplex PCR. The repertoire holds some 79,000 clones, with 60% to 70% as singletons. The sample taken for sequencing was memory CD8+ T cells sorted from blood. As for subset: CD45RO+ cells pooled with CCR7-negative TemRA cells. The receptor comes from a man younger than 45 in good health.

In DNA form, the CDR3 reads TGTGCCAGCAGCCTATGGACAGGCGTGCTGTTTTTT. Its translation is CASSLWTGVLFF. The chain has TRBV7-2 and TRBJ1-4; TRBD1 agrees at 7 bases. This CDR3 has 12 residues. Germline values: CDR1 SGHTA, CDR2 FQGNSA. V lost 5 bases to trimming and J lost 14 bases; unmatched junction nucleotides: 8.